Here is one TCR beta chain with its context. Its specificity is not known. The data were obtained in a study of blood T cells in healthy people across ages. The study isolated at least 6.5 million PBMCs from each sample. The second PCR ran roughly 6 to 12 cycles with a sample-barcoded 5' primer and J-beta primers. TCRdb reanalysed the 5' RACE reads using MiXCR and keeps one entry per CDR3 protein. This table holds about 640,000 distinct CDR3 sequences, around 41% found once. Germline loops: CDR1 DFQATT, CDR2 SNEGSKA (reference sequence). After removal of 1 base from V and 0 bases from J, the junction contained 9 bases not matched to a gene. There are 16 residues in the CDR3. Overall study findings and caveats: Unsorted PBMCs prevented conclusive naive versus antigen-experienced comparison. The donors' CMV status was not determined, possibly confounding changes in expanded clonotypes.

The sequenced sample was blood. The rearrangement joins TRBV20-1 to TRBJ2-7; 7 bases align to TRBD2. This receptor was identified in a man at least 80 years old in good health. The CDR3 DNA sequence: TGCAGTGCTAGAGTGAGGAGTGCGGGAGCCTCCTACGAGCAGTACTTC. Translated, it gives CSARVRSAGASYEQYF.